This T cell receptor (beta chain) stems from a study of T cell responses to AZD1222 COVID-19 vaccine. Method: immunoSEQ multiplex PCR; TCRdb's copy keeps in-frame clones and lacks some. The sample contains approximately 160,000 clones, about 87% of which appear only once. This CDR3 has 19 amino acids. CDR1 and CDR2 (germline): MDHEN, SYDVKM. Trimming cost V 4 bases and J 3 bases; bases outside gene matches: 18. The J gene is TRBJ2-5, the V gene TRBV28; 9 bases are shared with TRBD2. The sequencing used peripheral blood, collected on day 0 of AZD1222 vaccination. This clonotype was sampled from an adult in good health. The CDR3, as DNA: TGTGCCAGCAGTTCCCCAGCGGGAGGAAGAGTCGGGGGCAAAGAGACCCAGTACTTC. Protein sequence: CASSSPAGGRVGGKETQYF. The variable domain in full, completed from reference TRBV28 and TRBJ2-5, reads DVKVTQSSRYLVKRTGEKVFLECVQDMDHENMFWYRQDPGLGLRLIYFSYDVKMKEKGDIPEGYSVSREKKERFSLILESASTNQTSMYLCASSSPAGGRVGGKETQYFGPGTRLLVL.